The present TCR beta chain was sequenced within a study of T-cell reconstitution after alpha-beta-depleted transplantation in children. Overall study findings and caveats: Several hundred expanded graft clones reportedly gave rise to the alpha-beta T cells present about two months after transplant. TCRbeta diversity was high at day 60 in some patients (a result of surviving recipient T cells and thymic progenitors). Fresh T-cell production supplied most of the T-cell counts and diversity seen one year after transplant.

For this clonotype: Antigen unknown.

Construction of the TCRbeta library involved unique molecular identifiers. From the PCR reads, TCRdb called clonotypes with MiXCR, one entry per CDR3 protein. The data show 550,000 to 800,000 distinct CDR3 sequences, with over 10% seen just once and 0.65% to 0.9% held by the top ten. The CDR3 runs 14 residues. Between the trimmed V and J ends, which lost 1 base and 7 bases, there was a span of 13 bases. CDR1 is MNHEY, CDR2 SVGAGI, per germline. This clonotype was sampled from a girl aged 2 to 10 with congenital amegakaryocytic thrombocytopenia, due to receive a stem cell transplant. This chain uses TRBV6-5 with TRBJ1-2; possibly TRBD1 for D (6 bases). Sequenced here: PBMCs, sampled before TCRalphabeta/CD19-depleted stem cell transplant. In nucleotides, the CDR3 is TGTGCCAGCAGTTACTTGGGACAATCCGGTGGCTACACCTTC. Translation: CASSYLGQSGGYTF.